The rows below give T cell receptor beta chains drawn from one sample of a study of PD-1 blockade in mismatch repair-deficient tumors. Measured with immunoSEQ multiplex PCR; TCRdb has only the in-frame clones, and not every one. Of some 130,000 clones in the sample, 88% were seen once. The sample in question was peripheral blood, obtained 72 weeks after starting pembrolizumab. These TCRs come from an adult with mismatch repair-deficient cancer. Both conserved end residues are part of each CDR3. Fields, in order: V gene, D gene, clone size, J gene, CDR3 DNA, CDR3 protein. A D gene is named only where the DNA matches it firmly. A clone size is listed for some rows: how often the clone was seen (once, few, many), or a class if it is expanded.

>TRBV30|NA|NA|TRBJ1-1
TGTGCCTGGGATTCCAGGGGAGGCACTGAAGCTTTCTTT
CAWDSRGGTEAFF
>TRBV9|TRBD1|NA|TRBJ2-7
TGTGCCAGCAGCCCCCGGACAGGGAGCTCCTACGAGCAGTACTTC
CASSPRTGSSYEQYF
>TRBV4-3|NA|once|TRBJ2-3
TGCGCCAGCAGCCAAGATCCAGGGCGAGATACGCAGTATTTT
CASSQDPGRDTQYF
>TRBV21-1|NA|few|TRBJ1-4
TGTGCCAGCAGCAAAGGGGAGGACAGGGACTCAAAACTGTTTTTT
CASSKGEDRDSKLFF
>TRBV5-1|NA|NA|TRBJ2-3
TGCGCCAGCAGCTCGGACCCCCGAGGTGGCACAGATACGCAGTATTTT
CASSSDPRGGTDTQYF
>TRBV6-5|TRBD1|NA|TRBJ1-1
TGTGCCAGCAGTTACTCCTCGGACAGGGTGGCCACTGAAGCTTTCTTT
CASSYSSDRVATEAFF
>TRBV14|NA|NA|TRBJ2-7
TGTGCCAGCAGCCAAGCAAGGTGCCGGATACAGGTATCCCCCTACGAGCAGTACTTC
CASSQARCRIQVSPYEQYF
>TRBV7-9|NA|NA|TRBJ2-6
TGTGCCAGCAGCTCAACAGGGCCTCTCTCTGGGGCCAACGTCCTGACTTTC
CASSSTGPLSGANVLTF
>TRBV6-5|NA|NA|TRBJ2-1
TGTGCCAGCAGTGCCCGGGGCCGGGGTAGGGATGAGCAGTTCTTC
CASSARGRGRDEQFF
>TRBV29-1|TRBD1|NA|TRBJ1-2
TGCAGCGTTCAAGATAAGGGGGCGTATGGCTACACCTTC
CSVQDKGAYGYTF
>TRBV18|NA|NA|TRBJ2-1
TGTGCCAGCTCACCACCGGACAGTTCCTACAATGAGCAGTTCTTC
CASSPPDSSYNEQFF
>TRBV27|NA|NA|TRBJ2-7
TGTGCCAGCAGCTCCTATAGCGGCTCCTACGAGCAGTACTTC
CASSSYSGSYEQYF
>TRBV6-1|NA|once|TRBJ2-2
TGTGCCAGCACGATAACCGGGGAGCTGTTTTTT
CASTITGELFF
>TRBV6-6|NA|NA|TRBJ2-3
TGTGCCAGCAAAACAGGGCTCGATACGCAGTATTTT
CASKTGLDTQYF
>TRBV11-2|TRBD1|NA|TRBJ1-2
TGTGCCAGCAGCCCGGGGACAGGGTTTGGGCATGGCTACACCTTC
CASSPGTGFGHGYTF
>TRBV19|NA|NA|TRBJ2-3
TGTGCCAGTAGAGCAACCGGGACGACCGCCGATACGCAGTATTTT
CASRATGTTADTQYF
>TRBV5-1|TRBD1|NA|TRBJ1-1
TGCGCCAGCAGCTCCGGACAGGCTTGGGGTATGTTCTTT
CASSSGQAWGMFF
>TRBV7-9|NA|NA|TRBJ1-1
TGTGCCACCAAACCGGCGGAGAACACTGAAGCTTTCTTT
CATKPAENTEAFF
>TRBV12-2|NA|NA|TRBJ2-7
TGTGCAAGTCGCTCCGGACTAGCGGGAGGCCGAACGAACTTTTACGAGCAGTACTTC
CASRSGLAGGRTNFYEQYF
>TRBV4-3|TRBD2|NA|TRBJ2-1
TGCGCCAGCAGCCAAGATAGGACTAGCGGGAATTTTAATGAGCAGTTCTTC
CASSQDRTSGNFNEQFF
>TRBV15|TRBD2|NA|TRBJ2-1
TGTGCCACCAACGCGGGACTAGCGGGAGCCAATGAGCAGTTCTTC
CATNAGLAGANEQFF
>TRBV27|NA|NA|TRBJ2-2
TGTGCCAGCAGTTTAGGGCTTGCCACCGGGGAGCTGTTTTTT
CASSLGLATGELFF
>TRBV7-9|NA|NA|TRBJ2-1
TGTGCCAGCAGCTTAGGCGCGACTAGACACAATGAGCAGTTCTTC
CASSLGATRHNEQFF
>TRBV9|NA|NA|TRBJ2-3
TGTGCCAGCAGCTCCTCGGGGGATACGCAGTATTTT
CASSSSGDTQYF
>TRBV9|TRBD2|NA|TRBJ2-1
TGTGCCAGCCCTTTTTTAGCGGGAGGGACCTACAATGAGCAGTTCTTC
CASPFLAGGTYNEQFF
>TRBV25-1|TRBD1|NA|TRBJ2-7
TGTGCCAGCAGTGCTATGGGGACAGGTTACTACGAGCAGTACTTC
CASSAMGTGYYEQYF
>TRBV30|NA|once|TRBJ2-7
TGTGCCTGGAGTGTAGGGTACGAGCAGTACTTC
CAWSVGYEQYF
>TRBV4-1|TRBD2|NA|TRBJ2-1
TGCGCCAGCAGCCAAGAGCGGACTAGAGGTGAGCAGTTCTTC
CASSQERTRGEQFF
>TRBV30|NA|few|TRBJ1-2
TGTGCCTGGAGTGGGATGGGGGGATACTATGGCTACACCTTC
CAWSGMGGYYGYTF
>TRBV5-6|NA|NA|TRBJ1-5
TGTGCCAGCAGCTTTGCGACAGCAAACAATCAGCCCCAGCATTTT
CASSFATANNQPQHF
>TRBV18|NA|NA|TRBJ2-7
TGTGCCAGCTCACCTCGGGGGATGGAGCAGTACTTC
CASSPRGMEQYF
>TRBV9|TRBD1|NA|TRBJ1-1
TGTGCCAGCAGCAAGACAGGGGCCACTGAAGCTTTCTTT
CASSKTGATEAFF
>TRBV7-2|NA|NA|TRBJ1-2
TGTGCCAGCAGCTTAGCAGCCTCCAGGGAAAGCTACACCTTC
CASSLAASRESYTF
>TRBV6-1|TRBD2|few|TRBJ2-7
TGTGCCAGCAGTGAAGGGACTAGCACCGAGCAGTACTTC
CASSEGTSTEQYF
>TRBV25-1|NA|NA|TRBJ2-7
TGTGCCAGCAGTGAATATATGAGGGGGGATTACTACGAGCAGTACTTC
CASSEYMRGDYYEQYF
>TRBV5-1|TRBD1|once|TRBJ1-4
TGCGCCAGCAGCGCCGAAGAGGACAGGGGAGGGAATGAAAAACTGTTTTTT
CASSAEEDRGGNEKLFF
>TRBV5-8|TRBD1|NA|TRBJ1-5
TGTGCCAGCAGCTTCGGGACAGGGGGCTATCAGCCCCAGCATTTT
CASSFGTGGYQPQHF
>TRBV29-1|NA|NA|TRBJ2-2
TGCAGCGTTGAAGTTTGGCACCTAAACACCGGGGAGCTGTTTTTT
CSVEVWHLNTGELFF
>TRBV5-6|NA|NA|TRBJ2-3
TGTGCCAGCAGCTTGGGACAGGCTAGCACAGATACGCAGTATTTT
CASSLGQASTDTQYF
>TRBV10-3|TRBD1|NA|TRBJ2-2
TGTGCCATCACGGGCGACAGGGCTACCACCGGGGAGCTGTTTTTT
CAITGDRATTGELFF
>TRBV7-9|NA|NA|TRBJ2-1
TGTGCCAGCAGCTTAGGCAGCTACAATGAGCAGTTCTTC
CASSLGSYNEQFF
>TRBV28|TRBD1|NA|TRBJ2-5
TGTGCCAGCAGTTATGGGGGACAGGGGAAAGAGACCCAGTACTTC
CASSYGGQGKETQYF
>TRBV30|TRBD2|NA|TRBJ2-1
TGTGCCTGGAGTGCTAGCGGGAGGCTCTACAATGAGCAGTTCTTC
CAWSASGRLYNEQFF
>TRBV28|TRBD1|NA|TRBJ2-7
TGTGCCAGCAGACTCCGGGACAGGGTACTCTACGAGCAGTACTTC
CASRLRDRVLYEQYF
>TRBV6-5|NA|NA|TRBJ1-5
TGTGCCAGCAGTTTCGCTGGTGGTCAGCCCCAGCATTTT
CASSFAGGQPQHF
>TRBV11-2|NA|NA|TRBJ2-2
TGTGCCAGCAGCGACGACGGCGCCGGGGAGCTGTTTTTT
CASSDDGAGELFF
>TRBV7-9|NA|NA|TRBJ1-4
TGTGCCAGCAGCTTCCCGGGTCAGTCAAATGAAAAACTGTTTTTT
CASSFPGQSNEKLFF
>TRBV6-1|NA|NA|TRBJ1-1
TGTGCCAGCACCCTATTGACAGTAAACACTGAAGCTTTCTTT
CASTLLTVNTEAFF
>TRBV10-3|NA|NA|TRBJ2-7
TGTGCCATCAATGCTCAGGGGGGGGCCTACGAGCAGTACTTC
CAINAQGGAYEQYF
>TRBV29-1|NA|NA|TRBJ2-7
TGCAGCGTTGTGGACGATAGCTCCTACGAGCAGTACTTC
CSVVDDSSYEQYF
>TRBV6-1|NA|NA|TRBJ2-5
TGTGCCAGCAGTGGCGTATGGGAGACCCAGTACTTC
CASSGVWETQYF
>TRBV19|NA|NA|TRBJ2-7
TGTGCCAGTAGTATCACGGAGACCTACGAGCAGTACTTC
CASSITETYEQYF
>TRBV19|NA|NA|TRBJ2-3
TGTGCCAGTAGTGCCGGAAGAGATACGCAGTATTTT
CASSAGRDTQYF
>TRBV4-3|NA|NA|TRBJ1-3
TGCGCCAGCAGCCGATGGTCCCTGACAGCACCGAGCTCTGGAAACACCATATATTTT
CASSRWSLTAPSSGNTIYF
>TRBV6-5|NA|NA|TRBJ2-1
TGTGCCAGCAGTTACTCGCAGGGGCTAACCTACAATGAGCAGTTCTTC
CASSYSQGLTYNEQFF
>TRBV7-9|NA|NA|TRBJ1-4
TGTGCCAGCAGCTTAGGACAGATTAATGAAAAACTGTTTTTT
CASSLGQINEKLFF
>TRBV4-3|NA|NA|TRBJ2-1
TGCGCCAGCAGCCAAGGATTGCCGAATGAGCAGTTCTTC
CASSQGLPNEQFF